The 26 T cell receptor beta chains given below trace back to one sample, sequenced in a study of human T cells and chemical hapten exposure. TCRdb re-called the RACE reads with MiXCR, one entry per CDR3 protein. The data hold tens of thousands of distinct CDR3 sequences, with around 9.5% observed a single time. Described time point: patch test 1, 2 weeks after DPC sensitization. The treatment was: therapeutic diphenylcyclopropenone sensitization with weekly scalp DPC. The sequenced sample was whole blood, obtained in connection with sensitization to the hapten diphenylcyclopropenone (DPC). These TCRs come from a woman between 35 and 50 years old with alopecia areata. Some clones in this sample may be carry-over from other donors' samples.

This clonotype was seen a handful of times. The chain uses TRBV5-1 and TRBJ2-7, with TRBD1 matching 8 bases. The J segment lost 5 bases and the V segment lost 1 base, leaving 8 bases of the junction unmatched. This CDR3 is 15 amino acids long. Germline values: CDR1 SGHRS, CDR2 YFSETQ. The CDR3, as DNA: TGCGCCAGCAGCTTGCCCGGACAGGGTGTCCACGAGCAGTACTTC. Protein sequence: CASSLPGQGVHEQYF.

At least ten counts were recorded for this clonotype. The chain has TRBV11-2 and TRBJ2-3; TRBD1 might be the D (6 bases). Looked up from germline, CDR1 is SGHAT and CDR2 is FQNNGV. Deletions cut 5 bases from V and 3 bases from J, with 15 bases between. The CDR3 has 15 residues. CDR3 protein: CASSPQGLETDTQYF. In nucleotides, the CDR3 is TGTGCCAGCAGCCCCCAGGGGCTAGAGACAGATACGCAGTATTTT.

There are many counts of this clonotype. The chain links TRBV25-1 to TRBJ1-2; tentative D call: TRBD1 (5 bases). V shed 4 bases and J shed 10 bases, with 13 bases lying between them. The CDR3 runs to 12 residues. CDR1 is MGHDK, CDR2 SYGVNS, per germline. CDR3 loop: CASSASRGYYTF. The CDR3 coding sequence is TGTGCCAGCAGTGCTTCAAGGGGTTACTACACCTTC.

V is TRBV7-2 and J is TRBJ2-1, with TRBD1 matching over 7 bases. Germline V gene lookup returns CDR1 SGHTA and CDR2 FQGNSA. The trim removed 7 bases at V and 3 bases at J, leaving 6 bases unmatched. This CDR3 has 14 residues. The CDR3 DNA reads as TGTGCCAGCACCCAAAGACAGGGCTACAATGAGCAGTTCTTC. Translating gives CASTQRQGYNEQFF. The whole variable domain, remainder taken from reference TRBV7-2 and TRBJ2-1, is GAGVSQSPSNKVTEKGKDVELRCDPISGHTALYWYRQSLGQGLEFLIYFQGNSAPDKSGLPSDRFSAERTGGSVSTLTIQRTQQEDSAVYLCASTQRQGYNEQFFGPGTRLTVL.

The chain recombines TRBV4-3 with TRBJ2-2, with TRBD2 matching 9 bases. V trimming: 0 bases; J trimming: 4 bases; junction bases outside the gene matches: 9. Per the germline V gene, CDR1 is LGHNA and CDR2 is YSLEER. This CDR3 comprises 18 residues. The CDR3 coding sequence is TGCGCCAGCAGCCAAGAAGGGTCGCGGGGGGGCGTCACCGGGGAGCTGTTTTTT. Translation: CASSQEGSRGGVTGELFF.

This clonotype came up a few times. The chain carries TRBV6-6 and TRBJ1-4, with D possibly TRBD1 on 5 matching bases. Germline loops: CDR1 MNHNY, CDR2 SVGAGI (reference sequence). Trimming took 0 bases from V and 2 from J, leaving 10 bases between them. The CDR3 is made up of 16 amino acids. The CDR3 here is CASSYSKGTTNEKLFF. CDR3 DNA sequence: TGTGCCAGCAGTTACTCGAAAGGGACCACTAATGAAAAACTGTTTTTT.

V and J are TRBV20-1 and TRBJ2-2; tentatively, D is TRBD2 (6 bases). This CDR3 spans 15 amino acids. V dropped 1 base and J dropped 3 bases, with 12 bases sitting between them. CDR1 and CDR2 (germline): DFQATT, SNEGSKA (reference sequence). The CDR3 reads CSARVGGADTGELFF. CDR3 DNA sequence: TGCAGTGCTAGAGTCGGAGGGGCAGACACCGGGGAGCTGTTTTTT.

This clonotype has at least ten counts. V gene TRBV12-3 or TRBV12-4 combines with J gene TRBJ2-1, with 10 nucleotides matching TRBD1. This CDR3 is 14 amino acids long. V gave up 8 bases and J gave up 12 bases; unmatched junction bases: 13. The CDR3 loop reads CASSPGQGLGGQFF. CDR3 bases: TGTGCCAGCTCTCCGGGACAGGGGTTAGGTGGGCAGTTCTTC.

The chain recombines TRBV4-2 with TRBJ2-1; 7 bases are a match to TRBD2. The length of the CDR3 is 14 residues. Per germline, CDR1 LGHNA and CDR2 YNFKEQ. V lost 0 bases and J lost 14; bases outside the gene matches: 10. CDR3 bases: TGTGCCAGCAGCCAAGAAAGGAAAGCGGGGAGGGAGTTCTTC. This codes for CASSQERKAGREFF.

This clonotype was recorded a few times. V is TRBV3-1 and J is TRBJ2-5, with 11 bases identical to TRBD1. Per the germline V gene, CDR1 is LGHDT and CDR2 is YNNKEL (reference sequence). After removal of 0 bases from V and 4 bases from J, the junction contained 16 bases not matched to a gene. This CDR3 has 20 amino acids. The CDR3 nucleotides are TGTGCCAGCAGCCAAGATCCCGTATTTCGGACAGGGGGCGAAAGAGAGACCCAGTACTTC. Its protein is CASSQDPVFRTGGERETQYF.

This clonotype appeared many times. The chain couples TRBV29-1 to TRBJ2-5; TRBD2 matches at 9 bases. V was clipped by 4 bases and J by 5 bases; unmatched bases: 8. The CDR3 has 14 residues. Germline V gene data show CDR1 as SQVTM and CDR2 as ANQGSEA. In DNA, the CDR3 is TGCAGCGTTGCCCGGCGGGGGGGCGCGGAGACCCAGTACTTC. The encoded protein is CSVARRGGAETQYF.

This clonotype was observed at least ten times. The V call is TRBV6-2 or TRBV6-3, the J call TRBJ1-6; D is perhaps TRBD1 (5 bases). This CDR3 has 12 residues. Germline lookup yields CDR1 MNHEY and CDR2 SVGEGT. Trimming shortened V by 6 bases and J by 18 bases, and 18 bases separated the two germline ends. DNA of the CDR3: TGTGCCAGCAGCTCACCGGGACCGCCTCCCCACTTT. Protein: CASSSPGPPPHF.

This clonotype was counted only a few times. The rearrangement links TRBV20-1 to TRBJ2-2; D gene uncertain. There are 15 residues in the CDR3. Trimming took 0 bases from V and 0 from J, leaving 8 bases between them. Germline V CDR1 and CDR2: DFQATT, SNEGSKA (reference sequence). CDR3 nucleotides: TGCAGTGCTAGAGATGGTAACCCGAACACCGGGGAGCTGTTTTTT. The encoded protein is CSARDGNPNTGELFF.

The chain links TRBV7-3 to TRBJ2-3; D is unclear. V gave up 2 bases and J gave up 5 bases, with 14 bases separating them. The CDR3 totals 15 residues. Germline-derived CDR1 and CDR2 are SGHTA and FQGTGA. CDR3 bases: TGTGCCAGCAGCTTAGGAGTAGGACGGCTAGATACGCAGTATTTT. Encoded protein: CASSLGVGRLDTQYF.

This clonotype was found many times. The V and J genes are TRBV5-1 and TRBJ1-1; D perhaps matches TRBD1 (6 bases). Trimming took off 4 bases at V and 4 bases at J, with 17 bases between the two ends. The CDR3 totals 15 residues. The V gene's germline CDR1 is SGHRS and CDR2 YFSETQ. The CDR3 nucleotides read TGCGCCAGCAGCGGAGCACAGGGAGAGACCACTGAAGCTTTCTTT. This encodes CASSGAQGETTEAFF.

This clonotype was found many times. The chain carries TRBV10-3 and TRBJ2-5; D gene uncertain. The CDR3 loop spans 12 amino acids. Per the germline V gene, CDR1 is ENHRY and CDR2 is SYGVKD. V shed 4 bases and J shed 1 base, with 4 bases lying between them. The CDR3 coding sequence is TGTGCCATCAGTGCCGTCCAAGAGACCCAGTACTTC. This encodes CAISAVQETQYF.

This clonotype was found many times. The J gene is TRBJ1-6, the V gene TRBV4-3; D is perhaps TRBD1 (6 bases). Between the trimmed V and J ends, which lost 3 bases and 6 bases, there was a span of 21 bases. The CDR3 totals 18 residues. Per germline, CDR1 LGHNA and CDR2 YSLEER. The CDR3 DNA follows: TGCGCCAGCAGCCATCACCCGGGAGGGGGTGATAGTAATTCACCCCTCCACTTT. Translation gives CASSHHPGGGDSNSPLHF.

This clonotype was picked up many times. The gene calls are TRBV19 and TRBJ2-3; D might be TRBD2 (6 bases). The ends were cut back, 1 base at V and 5 bases at J, with 13 bases in the middle. Germline V CDR1 and CDR2: LNHDA, SQIVND (reference sequence). This CDR3 comprises 15 residues. The CDR3 DNA sequence: TGTGCCAGTAGTATAGCCCCGGGGGATGGAGATACGCAGTATTTT. Translated, it gives CASSIAPGDGDTQYF. Full variable domain (outside the CDR3, taken from reference TRBV19 and TRBJ2-3): DGGITQSPKYLFRKEGQNVTLSCEQNLNHDAMYWYRQDPGQGLRLIYYSQIVNDFQKGDIAEGYSVSREKKESFPLTVTSAQKNPTAFYLCASSIAPGDGDTQYFGPGTRLTVL.

At least ten counts were recorded for this clonotype. This chain connects TRBV7-2 to TRBJ1-5, with TRBD1 as a possible D gene (6 bases). V dropped 1 base and J dropped 7 bases, with 14 bases sitting between them. Germline V gene data show CDR1 as SGHTA and CDR2 as FQGNSA. The CDR3 totals 15 residues. Here the CDR3 reads CASSLGGQGHQPQHF. CDR3 nucleotide sequence: TGTGCCAGCAGCTTAGGTGGGCAGGGGCACCAGCCCCAGCATTTT. Full variable domain (outside the CDR3, taken from reference TRBV7-2 and TRBJ1-5): GAGVSQSPSNKVTEKGKDVELRCDPISGHTALYWYRQSLGQGLEFLIYFQGNSAPDKSGLPSDRFSAERTGGSVSTLTIQRTQQEDSAVYLCASSLGGQGHQPQHFGDGTRLSIL.

This clonotype was observed many times. As DNA, the CDR3 is TGTGCCATCAGTGAGAGTTCGAGACAGGGGTTCTCACCCCTCCACTTT. Encoded protein: CAISESSRQGFSPLHF. The chain carries TRBV10-3 and TRBJ1-6; 8 bases are a match to TRBD1. Germline values: CDR1 ENHRY, CDR2 SYGVKD. This CDR3 has 16 residues. Germline trimming cut 2 bases from V and 10 bases from J; bases unmatched to any gene: 10.

This clonotype was picked up many times. This chain uses TRBV28 with TRBJ2-3; D not certain. V was cut by 6 bases and J by 4 bases, with 14 bases left in between. CDR1 and CDR2 from the germline V gene are MDHEN and SYDVKM. CDR3 length equals 14 residues. The CDR3 loop reads CASSLEGLADTQYF. The CDR3, as DNA: TGTGCCAGCAGCCTCGAAGGGTTGGCAGATACGCAGTATTTT.

This clonotype was picked up a small number of times. As DNA, the CDR3 is TGTGCCAGCAGCGTAGATGAGAGCAATTCACCCCTCCACTTT. This sequence encodes CASSVDESNSPLHF. The rearrangement links TRBV9 to TRBJ1-6; D uncertain. There are 14 residues in the CDR3. The V end was cut by 0 bases, the J end by 7 bases, with 8 bases between. Germline assignment: CDR1 SGDLS and CDR2 YYNGEE.

This clonotype turned up a few times. This chain joins TRBV29-1 and TRBJ2-5, with TRBD2 as a possible D gene (5 bases). The CDR3 runs 12 residues. Looked up from germline, CDR1 is SQVTM and CDR2 is ANQGSEA. The ends were cut back, 5 bases at V and 2 bases at J, with 9 bases in the middle. In nucleotides, the CDR3 is TGCAGCGTTACGGGAAATCAAGAGACCCAGTACTTC. This encodes CSVTGNQETQYF.

There are many counts of this clonotype. V is TRBV7-9 and J is TRBJ1-5, with D tentatively TRBD1 (5 bases). Trimming removed 5 bases from V and 7 bases from J, with 12 bases in between. The CDR3 loop spans 13 amino acids. CDR1 is SEHNR and CDR2 is FQNEAQ in the germline V gene (reference sequence). The DNA for the CDR3 is TGTGCCAGCAGCAACCCGTGGGACCAGCCCCAGCATTTT. Translating it yields CASSNPWDQPQHF.

This clonotype occurred many times. The gene calls are TRBV7-6 and TRBJ2-7, with D hard to call. Trimming took 0 bases from V and 3 from J, leaving 6 bases between them. Per germline, CDR1 SGHVS and CDR2 FNYEAQ. The length of the CDR3 is 13 residues. The CDR3 region has the DNA TGTGCCAGCAGCTTAGCGAGAGGCTACGAGCAGTACTTC. Protein sequence: CASSLARGYEQYF.

This clonotype was observed a handful of times. J is TRBJ2-1 and V is TRBV15; 9 bases map to TRBD2. The CDR3 covers 19 residues. Unmatched junction bases numbered 11, after V lost 1 base and J lost 1 base. Germline V CDR1 and CDR2: LNHNV, YYDKDF (reference sequence). The CDR3, as DNA: TGTGCCACCAGCAGAGGGACTATTATGAGCGGGGGGTCCTACAATGAGCAGTTCTTC. Translated, it gives CATSRGTIMSGGSYNEQFF.